The clone carrying this TCR beta chain was seen only once. Per the original methods: Estimated nucleated cell counts came from reference gene primer amplification. Data came from immunoSEQ multiplex PCR; TCRdb stores just in-frame clones and leaves some out. Clonal size and the V and J genes are those of that table, whereas D and trimming came from the DNA. The table has roughly 250,000 clones, 84% seen once; the top ten hold 8% to 9.5%. The sample comes from a study of blood T cell repertoires in COVID-19. In the study overall: The study drew acute and convalescent COVID-19 samples from the United States, Italy and Spain.

The CDR3 loop spans 15 amino acids. V shed 7 bases and J shed 5 bases, with 18 bases lying between them. Germline CDR1 reads SGDLS; CDR2 reads YYNGEE. The sequenced sample consisted of peripheral blood. The V gene is TRBV9, the J gene TRBJ1-4; a possible D gene is TRBD1 (5 bases). The receptor was isolated from a human donor in a cohort sampled during active COVID-19. The CDR3 nucleotides are TGTGCCAGCCGATGGTCGGTAGGGGTAAATGAAAAACTGTTTTTT. Amino acids: CASRWSVGVNEKLFF.